One T cell receptor (beta chain) is described in this entry. Its specificity is unknown. Controls matched for age and sex were healthy donors. FACS was used to enrich TEMRA cells, whereas the CD8+ and CD4+ T cells were obtained by negative isolation. The data stem from a study of CD8 T cells in Susac syndrome. Findings of the study overall: The study's TCR sequencing and HLA analysis drew on a certain number of individuals. That number was acknowledged as relatively small.

An input of 0.5 to 1 ug of RNA was subjected to reverse transcription using random hexamers. Amplification of TCR beta CDR3 across 54 Vbeta and 13 Jbeta was performed with immunoSEQ multiplex PCR. TCRdb called the immunoSEQ multiplex PCR reads again in MiXCR, with one record for every CDR3 protein. This table holds 150,000 to 200,000 distinct CDR3 sequences, more than 90% found once. This sequence was found in a human donor in good health. The sample comprised CD4+ T cells from PBMCs.

CDR3 in amino acids: CSARGGQGLAGELFF. The CDR3 DNA reads TGCAGTGCTAGAGGAGGGCAGGGGCTAGCCGGGGAGCTGTTTTTT. This chain joins TRBV20-1 and TRBJ2-2; TRBD1 might be the D (6 bases). Trimming left V 1 base short and J 6 bases short, with 15 bases between. The CDR3 length is 15 residues. Looked up from germline, CDR1 is DFQATT and CDR2 is SNEGSKA (reference sequence).